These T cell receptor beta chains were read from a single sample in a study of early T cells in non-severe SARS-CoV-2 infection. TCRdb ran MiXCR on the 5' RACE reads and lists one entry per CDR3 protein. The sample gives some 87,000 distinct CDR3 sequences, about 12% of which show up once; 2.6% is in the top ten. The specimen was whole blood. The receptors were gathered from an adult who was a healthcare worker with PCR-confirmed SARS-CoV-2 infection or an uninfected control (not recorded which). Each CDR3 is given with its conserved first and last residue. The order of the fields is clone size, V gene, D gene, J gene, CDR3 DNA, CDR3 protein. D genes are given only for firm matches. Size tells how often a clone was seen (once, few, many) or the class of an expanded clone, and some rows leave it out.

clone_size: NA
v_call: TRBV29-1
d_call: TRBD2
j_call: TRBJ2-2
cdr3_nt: TGCAGCGCGGGGGGATGGGGAAACACCGGGGAGCTGTTTTTT
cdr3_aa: CSAGGWGNTGELFF

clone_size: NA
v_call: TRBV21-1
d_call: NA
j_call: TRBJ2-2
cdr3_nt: TGTGCCAGCATCGAAAAAACTCCCGGGGAGCTGTTTTTT
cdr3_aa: CASIEKTPGELFF

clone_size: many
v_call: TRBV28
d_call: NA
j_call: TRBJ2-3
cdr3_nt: TGTGCCAGCAGTTTATTTTCCTCCACAGATACGCAGTATTTT
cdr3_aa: CASSLFSSTDTQYF

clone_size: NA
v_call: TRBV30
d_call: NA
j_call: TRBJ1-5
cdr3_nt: TGTGCCTGGAGTCCACCCCGGACAGCCTTCAATCAGCCCCAGCATTTT
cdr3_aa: CAWSPPRTAFNQPQHF

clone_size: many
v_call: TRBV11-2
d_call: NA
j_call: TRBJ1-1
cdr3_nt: TGTGCCAGCAGCTTCCCACGACAGATCATGAACACTGAAGCTTTCTTT
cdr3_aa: CASSFPRQIMNTEAFF

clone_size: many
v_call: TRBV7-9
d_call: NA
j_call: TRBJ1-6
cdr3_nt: TGTGCCAGCAGCTTAGGACAGGTCGTTGGGTCCTATAATTCACCCCTCCACTTT
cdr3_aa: CASSLGQVVGSYNSPLHF

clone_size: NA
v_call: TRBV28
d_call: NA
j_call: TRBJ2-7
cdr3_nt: TGTGCCAGCAGTATACAGGCGGGATTATACGAGCAGTACTTC
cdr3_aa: CASSIQAGLYEQYF

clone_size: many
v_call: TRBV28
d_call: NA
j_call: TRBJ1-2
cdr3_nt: TGTGCCAGCAGTCAACCCCCTGGGGACTATGGCTACACCTTC
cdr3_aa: CASSQPPGDYGYTF

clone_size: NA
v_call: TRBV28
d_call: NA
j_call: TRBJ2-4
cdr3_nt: TGTGCCAGCATGAGGGGCGGCCTGGTAAGGGGTGAAAAAGACATTCAGTACTTC
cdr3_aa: CASMRGGLVRGEKDIQYF

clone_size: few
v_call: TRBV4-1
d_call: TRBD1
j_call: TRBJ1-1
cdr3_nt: TGCGCCAGCAGCCAACTACCCCGGGGACAGGAAATTGGTACTCTCACTGAAGCTTTCTTT
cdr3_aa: CASSQLPRGQEIGTLTEAFF

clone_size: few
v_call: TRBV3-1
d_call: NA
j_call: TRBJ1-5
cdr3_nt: TGTGCCAGCAGCCAAGATTATGGGGGGATTGAACCCCAGCATTTT
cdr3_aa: CASSQDYGGIEPQHF

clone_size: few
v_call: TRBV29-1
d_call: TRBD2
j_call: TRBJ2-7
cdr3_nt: TGCAGCGGTACTAGCGGGAGTACCTACGAGCAGTACTTC
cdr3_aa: CSGTSGSTYEQYF

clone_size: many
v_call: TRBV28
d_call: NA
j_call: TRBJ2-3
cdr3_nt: TGTGCCAGCAGAGATACGCAGTATTTT
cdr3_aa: CASRDTQYF

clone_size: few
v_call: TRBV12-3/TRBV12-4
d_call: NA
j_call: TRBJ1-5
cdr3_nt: TGTGCCAGCAGGGCCACAGGGTTCGGCAATCAGCCCCAGCATTTT
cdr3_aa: CASRATGFGNQPQHF

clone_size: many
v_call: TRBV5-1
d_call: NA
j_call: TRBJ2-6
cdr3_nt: TGCGCCAGCAGCCTTTACACTGGGGCCAACGTCCTGACTTTC
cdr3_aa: CASSLYTGANVLTF

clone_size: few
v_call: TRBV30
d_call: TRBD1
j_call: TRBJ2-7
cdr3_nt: TGTGCCTGGACTACCGGGACAGGGAATTACGAGCAGTACTTC
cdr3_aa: CAWTTGTGNYEQYF

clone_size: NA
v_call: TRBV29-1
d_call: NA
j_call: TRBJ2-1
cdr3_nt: TGCAGCGGGTTTCGGGGCGGCAATGAGCAGTTCTTC
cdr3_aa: CSGFRGGNEQFF

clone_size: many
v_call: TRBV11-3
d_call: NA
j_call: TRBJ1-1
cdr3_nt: TGTGCCAGCAGCTTCATTGGACATCCTGAAGCTTTCTTT
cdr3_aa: CASSFIGHPEAFF

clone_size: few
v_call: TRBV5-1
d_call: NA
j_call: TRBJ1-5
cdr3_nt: TGCGCCAGCAGCCCGGACGGACAGAATAGCAATCAGCCCCAGCATTTT
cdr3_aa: CASSPDGQNSNQPQHF

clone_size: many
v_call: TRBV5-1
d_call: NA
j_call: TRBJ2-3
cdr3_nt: TGCGCCAGCAGCCCTCCCGGCTTGTTCTCAGGCACAGATACGCAGTATTTT
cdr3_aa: CASSPPGLFSGTDTQYF

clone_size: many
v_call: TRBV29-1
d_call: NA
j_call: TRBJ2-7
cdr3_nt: TGCAGCGTTGCCAGGAACTACGAGCAGTACTTC
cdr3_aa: CSVARNYEQYF

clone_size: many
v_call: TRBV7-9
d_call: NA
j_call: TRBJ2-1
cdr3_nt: TGTGCCAGCAGCTCCGGGGGATTCTCCTACAATGAGCAGTTCTTC
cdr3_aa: CASSSGGFSYNEQFF

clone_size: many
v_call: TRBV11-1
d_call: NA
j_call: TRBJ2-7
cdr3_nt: TGTGCCAGCAGCTTGCGGGTAGCCTACGAGCAGTACTTC
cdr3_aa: CASSLRVAYEQYF

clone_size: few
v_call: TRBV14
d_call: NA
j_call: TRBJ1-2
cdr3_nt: TGTGCCAGCAGCCCACAGCCGCTCCGTCCCCTCTATGGCTACACCTTC
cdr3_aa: CASSPQPLRPLYGYTF

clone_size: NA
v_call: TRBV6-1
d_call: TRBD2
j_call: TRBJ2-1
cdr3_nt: TGTGCCAGCAGACTAGCGGGCCCACCGAATGAGCAGTTCTTC
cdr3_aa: CASRLAGPPNEQFF

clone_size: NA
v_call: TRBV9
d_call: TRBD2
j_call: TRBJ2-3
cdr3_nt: TGTGCCAGCTCCTCAGGCGGGAGAGTTATAGATACGCAGTATTTT
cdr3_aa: CASSSGGRVIDTQYF

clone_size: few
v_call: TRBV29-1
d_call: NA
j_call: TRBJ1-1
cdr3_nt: TGCAGCGTTTACATTCGCTCTGAAGCTTTCTTT
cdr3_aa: CSVYIRSEAFF

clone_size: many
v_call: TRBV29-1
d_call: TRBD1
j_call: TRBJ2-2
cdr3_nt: TGCAGCGCAGGGGACAGGTCTACGAACACCGGGGAGCTGTTTTTT
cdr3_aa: CSAGDRSTNTGELFF

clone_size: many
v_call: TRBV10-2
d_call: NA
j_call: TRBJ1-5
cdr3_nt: TGCGCCAGCAGCGAGGCCGCGGGAAGGGTACAGCCCCAGCATTTT
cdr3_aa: CASSEAAGRVQPQHF

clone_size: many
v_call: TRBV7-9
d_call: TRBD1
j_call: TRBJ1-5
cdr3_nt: TGTGCCAGCAGCCAGGGACAGGGGGCTATCAATCAGCCCCAGCATTTT
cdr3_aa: CASSQGQGAINQPQHF

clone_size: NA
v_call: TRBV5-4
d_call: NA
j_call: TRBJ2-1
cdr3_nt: TGTGCCAGCAGCTCCGCAAGGCATCGGGAGCAGTTCTTC
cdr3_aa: CASSSARHREQFF

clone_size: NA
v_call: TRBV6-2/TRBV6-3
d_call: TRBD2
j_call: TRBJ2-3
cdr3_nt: TGTGCCAGCACCAACCCTGGGACTAGCGGGCTCCGGCAGTATTTT
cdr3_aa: CASTNPGTSGLRQYF

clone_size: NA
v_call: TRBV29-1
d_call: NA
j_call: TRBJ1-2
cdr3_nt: TGCAGCGTTCTCCCAGGGGACTATGGCTACACCTTC
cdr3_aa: CSVLPGDYGYTF

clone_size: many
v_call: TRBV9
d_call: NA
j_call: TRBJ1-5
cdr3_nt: TGTGCCAGCAGTATTTTTAGCAATCAGCCCCAGCATTTT
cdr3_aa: CASSIFSNQPQHF

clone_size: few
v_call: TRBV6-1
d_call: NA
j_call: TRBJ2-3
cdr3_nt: TGTGCCAGTCAGATTGCATTCGGGACAGATACGCAGTATTTT
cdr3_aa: CASQIAFGTDTQYF

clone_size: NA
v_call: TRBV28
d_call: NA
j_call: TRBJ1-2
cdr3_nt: TGTGCCAGCAGTTCGGAGACGGGGAACTATGGCTACACCTTC
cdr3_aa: CASSSETGNYGYTF

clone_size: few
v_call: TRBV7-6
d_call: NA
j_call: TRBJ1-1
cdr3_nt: TGTGCCAGCAGCCCCACCCCTTGGGGGAACACTGAAGCTTTCTTT
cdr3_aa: CASSPTPWGNTEAFF

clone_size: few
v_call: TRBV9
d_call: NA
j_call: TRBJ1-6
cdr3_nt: TGTGCCAGCAGCGTAGGGCCGGTCGGAGGGAATAATTCACCCCTCCACTTT
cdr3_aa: CASSVGPVGGNNSPLHF

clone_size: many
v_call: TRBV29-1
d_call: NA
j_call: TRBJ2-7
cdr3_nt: TGCAGCGTTTGGAGGACGGATCAGGACGAGCAGTACTTC
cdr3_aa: CSVWRTDQDEQYF

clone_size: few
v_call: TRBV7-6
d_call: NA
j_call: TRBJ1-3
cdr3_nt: TGTGCCAGCAGCTTAAAAGGGGCCCCGTCTGGAAACACCATATATTTT
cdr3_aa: CASSLKGAPSGNTIYF

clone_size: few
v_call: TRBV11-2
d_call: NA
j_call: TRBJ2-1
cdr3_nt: TGTGCCAGCAGCTTAGTGTCGGGGTCCTACAATGAGCAGTTCTTC
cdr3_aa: CASSLVSGSYNEQFF

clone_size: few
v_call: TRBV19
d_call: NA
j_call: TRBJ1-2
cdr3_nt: TGTGCCAGTAGTCCTCTTCAGGGTTCCTACACCTTC
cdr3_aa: CASSPLQGSYTF

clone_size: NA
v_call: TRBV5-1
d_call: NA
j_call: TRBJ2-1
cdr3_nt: TGCGCCAGCAGCTCCGGGCTACCCAACAATGAGCAGTTCTTC
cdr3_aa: CASSSGLPNNEQFF

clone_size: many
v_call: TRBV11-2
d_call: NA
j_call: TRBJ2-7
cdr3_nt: TGTGCCAGCAGCTCACCTATGACACTAAGCTCCTACGAGCAGTACTTC
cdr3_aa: CASSSPMTLSSYEQYF

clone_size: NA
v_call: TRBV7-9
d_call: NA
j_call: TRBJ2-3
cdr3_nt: TGTGCCAGCAGCGAAGGGGCTATCACAGATACGCAGTATTTT
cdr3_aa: CASSEGAITDTQYF

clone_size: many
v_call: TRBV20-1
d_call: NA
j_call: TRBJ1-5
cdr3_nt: TGCAGTGCTACACAGACAGATAACTCGCCCCAGCATTTT
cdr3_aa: CSATQTDNSPQHF